The present TCR beta chain was sequenced within a study of cytomegalovirus exposure and HLA in healthy donors. V lost 3 bases to trimming and J lost 2 bases, with 13 bases between them. CDR1 SEHNR and CDR2 FQNEAQ come from the germline V gene (reference sequence). This CDR3 has 15 residues. A multiplex PCR was run with 60 Vbeta primers and 13 Jbeta primers. TCRdb's table, derived via immunoSEQ multiplex PCR, lists solely in-frame clones and lacks some. The table records about 200,000 clones, about 80% of them present only once. The TCR originated in a woman in her 30s in good health and CMV-seropositive. The material sequenced was PBMCs. The chain carries TRBV7-9 and TRBJ1-2, with TRBD1 as a possible D gene (5 bases). The CDR3 bases are TGTGCCAGCAGCTTGACAGATATCTCAAACTATGGCTACACCTTC. Residues: CASSLTDISNYGYTF.